The present entry profiles one TCR beta chain with its context. The sample comes from a study of blood T cell repertoires in COVID-19. There are 13 residues in the CDR3. Germline V gene data show CDR1 as GTSNPN and CDR2 as SVGIG (reference sequence). Trimming left V 7 bases short and J 2 bases short, with 12 bases between. Participants reported their clinical history, and cohort assignment relied on those reports. The data were produced by immunoSEQ multiplex PCR, yet TCRdb's version contains in-frame clones alone and is incomplete. The top ten clones hold under 6.5% of a sample with under 65,000 clones, about 78% of them seen once.

V and J are TRBV30 and TRBJ2-1; maybe TRBD2 (6 bases). The origin of this receptor is a woman between 45 and 65 years old with acute COVID-19. Material: PBMCs or T cells enriched from blood (not recorded which). This CDR3 reads CASRTTPYNEQFF. The CDR3, as DNA: TGTGCCTCCCGGACTACTCCCTACAATGAGCAGTTCTTC.